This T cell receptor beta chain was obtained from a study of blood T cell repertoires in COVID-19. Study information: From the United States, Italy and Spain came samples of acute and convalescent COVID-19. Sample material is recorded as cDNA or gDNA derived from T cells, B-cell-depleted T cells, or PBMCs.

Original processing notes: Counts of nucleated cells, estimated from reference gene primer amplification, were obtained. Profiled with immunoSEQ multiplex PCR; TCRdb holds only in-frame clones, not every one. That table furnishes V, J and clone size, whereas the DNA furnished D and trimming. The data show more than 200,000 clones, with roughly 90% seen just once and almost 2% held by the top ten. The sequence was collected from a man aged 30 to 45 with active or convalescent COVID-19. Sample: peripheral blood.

In DNA form, the CDR3 reads TGTGCCAGCAGCGCACCAAGGGGGGGTATCTACAATGAGCAGTTCTTC. It translates to CASSAPRGGIYNEQFF. The chain recombines TRBV5-6 with TRBJ2-1, with D perhaps TRBD2 (7 bases). The CDR3 totals 16 residues. Trimming left V 4 bases short and J 3 bases short, with 17 bases between. CDR1 and CDR2 (germline): SGHDT, YYEEEE.